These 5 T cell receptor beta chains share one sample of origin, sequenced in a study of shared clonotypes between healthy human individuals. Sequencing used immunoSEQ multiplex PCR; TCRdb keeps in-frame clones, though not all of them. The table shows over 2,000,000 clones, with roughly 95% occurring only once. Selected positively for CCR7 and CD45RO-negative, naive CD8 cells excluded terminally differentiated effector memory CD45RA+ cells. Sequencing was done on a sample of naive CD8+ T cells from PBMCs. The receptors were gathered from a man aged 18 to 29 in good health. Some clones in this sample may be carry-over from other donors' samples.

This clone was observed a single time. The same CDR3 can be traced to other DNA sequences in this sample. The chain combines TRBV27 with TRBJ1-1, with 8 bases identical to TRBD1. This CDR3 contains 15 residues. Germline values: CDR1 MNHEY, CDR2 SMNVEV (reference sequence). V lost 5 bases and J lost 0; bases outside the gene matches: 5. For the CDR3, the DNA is TGTGCCAGCAGTCCTCGGACAGGGATGAACACTGAAGCTTTCTTT. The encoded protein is CASSPRTGMNTEAFF.

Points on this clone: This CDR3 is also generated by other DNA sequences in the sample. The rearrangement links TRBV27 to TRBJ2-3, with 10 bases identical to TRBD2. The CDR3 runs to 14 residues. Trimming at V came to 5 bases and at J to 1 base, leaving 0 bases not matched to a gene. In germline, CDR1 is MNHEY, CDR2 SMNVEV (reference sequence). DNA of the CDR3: TGTGCCAGCAGTCTAGCGGGAGGCACAGATACGCAGTATTTT. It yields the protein CASSLAGGTDTQYF.

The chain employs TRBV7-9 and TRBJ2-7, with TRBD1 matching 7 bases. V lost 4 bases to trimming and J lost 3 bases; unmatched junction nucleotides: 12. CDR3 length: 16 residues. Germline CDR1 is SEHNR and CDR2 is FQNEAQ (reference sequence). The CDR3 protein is CASSSIKTGKDYEQYF. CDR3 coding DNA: TGTGCCAGCAGCTCAATAAAGACAGGGAAGGACTACGAGCAGTACTTC.

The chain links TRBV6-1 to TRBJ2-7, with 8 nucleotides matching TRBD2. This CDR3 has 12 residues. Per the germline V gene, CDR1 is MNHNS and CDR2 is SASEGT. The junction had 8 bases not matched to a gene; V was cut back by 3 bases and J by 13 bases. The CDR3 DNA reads TGTGCCAGCAGTGACGGGGGGGCAGCGGATTACTTC. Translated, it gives CASSDGGAADYF.

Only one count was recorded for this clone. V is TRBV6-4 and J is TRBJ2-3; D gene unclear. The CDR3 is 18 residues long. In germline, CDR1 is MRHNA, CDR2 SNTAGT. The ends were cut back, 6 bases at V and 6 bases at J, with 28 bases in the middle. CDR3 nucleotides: TGTGCCAGCAGGGCCCTGTCTCGGATGGATCAACACACCGATACGCAGTATTTT. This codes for CASRALSRMDQHTDTQYF.